This T cell receptor (beta chain) was captured in a study of OX40 agonist ivuxolimab in advanced cancers. Study-wide background: Partial responses were observed in three patients, of whom one had hepatocellular carcinoma and two had cutaneous melanoma.

J lost 4 bases, V lost 6 bases, and 7 bases had no gene match. The CDR3 runs 14 residues. CDR1 is MNHEY, CDR2 SVGAGI, per germline. TCRdb's table, derived via immunoSEQ multiplex PCR, lists solely in-frame clones and lacks some. The data contain over 60,000 clones, about 85% of them singletons. The chain joins TRBV6-5 to TRBJ2-7; the match to TRBD1 covers 9 bases. The input for sequencing was CD4+ or CD8+ T cells sorted from blood, taken in a trial of the OX40 agonist ivuxolimab. The TCR originated in an adult with an advanced solid tumor such as melanoma, head and neck, liver or kidney cancer. CDR3 DNA: TGTGCCAGCAGCCCCGGGACAGGGAAGTACGAGCAGTACTTC. Residues: CASSPGTGKYEQYF.